The 4 T cell receptor beta chains presented below share a single source sample, sequenced in a study of response to subunit inactivated influenza vaccine. TCRdb redid the calling of the RT-PCR reads with MiXCR, one entry per CDR3 protein. The sample has a few hundred thousand distinct CDR3 sequences, roughly 22% seen once. The sample consisted of PBMCs from blood, taken about 20 months after vaccination. All receptors derive from a man aged 45 to 70 who received an inactivated influenza vaccine.

This clonotype was observed a handful of times. This chain joins TRBV11-1 and TRBJ1-4; 9 bases line up with TRBD1. The CDR3 sequence is 18 residues long. With 6 bases clipped from V and 0 bases from J, the junction kept 11 bases outside the gene matches. The germline gives CDR1 SGHAT, CDR2 FQDESV (reference sequence). The CDR3, as DNA: TGTGCCAGCAGTCCGGGACAGGGCTTCGGCGCAACTAATGAAAAACTGTTTTTT. It translates to CASSPGQGFGATNEKLFF.

The chain links TRBV5-1 to TRBJ2-3, with D maybe TRBD2 (5 bases). The CDR3 covers 14 residues. The V end lost 2 bases, the J end lost 3 bases, and 10 bases lay between the germline ends. Germline CDR1 and CDR2: SGHRS and YFSETQ. Here the CDR3 DNA reads TGCGCCAGCAGCTTTGGACTTAGGACAGATACGCAGTATTTT. It codes for CASSFGLRTDTQYF.

In this sample, this clonotype turned up many times. The CDR3 sequence is CASNQPHRGGVEKLFF. The CDR3 DNA reads TGTGCCAGCAACCAACCACACAGGGGAGGGGTTGAAAAACTGTTTTTT. This chain connects TRBV6-1 to TRBJ1-4; 7 bases align to TRBD1. J lost 7 bases, V lost 7 bases, and 15 bases had no gene match. Germline CDR1 is MNHNS and CDR2 is SASEGT. The CDR3 runs 16 residues.

This chain uses TRBV20-1 with TRBJ1-2; D gene uncertain. The V gene lost 5 bases and the J gene lost 6 bases, with 22 bases spanning the gap. CDR3 length: 15 amino acids. In germline, CDR1 is DFQATT, CDR2 SNEGSKA (reference sequence). This CDR3 reads CSADVLRRRRNGYTF. The CDR3 DNA reads TGCAGTGCTGACGTCCTACGGAGGAGACGGAATGGCTACACCTTC.